This is a list of T cell receptor beta chains from one sample in a study of blood T cells in healthy people across ages. MiXCR was run by TCRdb on the 5' RACE reads, yielding one entry per CDR3 protein. Of about 400,000 distinct CDR3 sequences detected, 50% to 60% appear once; the ten largest clones hold 50% to 65%. Sample: blood. These receptors were obtained from a man in his sixties in good health. Each CDR3 is given with its conserved first and last residue. A D gene is named only where the DNA matches it firmly. Clone size is not always given. Where it is, it says once, few, many or a class for expanded clones.

abundance	j_gene	d_gene	v_gene	CDR3nt	CDR3aa
few	TRBJ2-7	NA	TRBV20-1	TGCAGCGCCGCAGGGTCAACCTTCGGCGAGCAGTACTTC	CSAAGSTFGEQYF
NA	TRBJ1-2	NA	TRBV6-1	TGTGCCAGCAGTGCTGGAGGACCGGGGATCGGCTACACCTTC	CASSAGGPGIGYTF
once	TRBJ2-5	NA	TRBV3-1	TGTGCCAGCAGCCAAAGACGGACCGGGGAGACCCAGTACTTC	CASSQRRTGETQYF
NA	TRBJ2-7	NA	TRBV7-8	TGTGCCAGCAGCTTAGGTTGGGTCAGGGCCGGCTACGAGCAGTACTTC	CASSLGWVRAGYEQYF
NA	TRBJ2-7	TRBD1	TRBV28	TGTGCCAGCAGGGGACAGGGGAAAACGGCTAGCGGCTACGAGCAGTACTTC	CASRGQGKTASGYEQYF
NA	TRBJ1-2	NA	TRBV30	TGTGCCTGGAGCCTCCTCGAAGACTACACCTTC	CAWSLLEDYTF
few	TRBJ2-5	TRBD1	TRBV6-4	TGTGCCAGCAGTGCTTGTAGGACAGGGGATATCGTGGAGACCCAGTACTTC	CASSACRTGDIVETQYF
NA	TRBJ2-3	TRBD2	TRBV10-3	TGTGCCATCTCTCAGGGAGGGTCCACAGATACGCAGTATTTT	CAISQGGSTDTQYF
few	TRBJ2-3	TRBD1	TRBV29-1	TGCAGCGTTGGTAAGGGACAGGGGTCAGATACGCAGTATTTT	CSVGKGQGSDTQYF
NA	TRBJ2-3	TRBD1	TRBV7-3	TGTGCCAGCAGCTACGGACAGGGGGCTACAGATACGCGGTATTTT	CASSYGQGATDTRYF
NA	TRBJ2-3	NA	TRBV20-1	TGCAGTGCGTCCAGCGGGCCTGCAGATACGCAGTATTTT	CSASSGPADTQYF
NA	TRBJ2-7	TRBD1	TRBV6-6	TGTGCCAGCAGTCCGTGGGGACAGTCCAATGAGCAGTACTTC	CASSPWGQSNEQYF
NA	TRBJ2-3	NA	TRBV7-2	TGTGCCAGCAGCCCCCGACCCACCACAGATACGCAGTATTTT	CASSPRPTTDTQYF
few	TRBJ2-5	NA	TRBV2	TGTGCCAGCAGTGATCGGACAGCACAAGAGACCCAGTACTTC	CASSDRTAQETQYF
NA	TRBJ2-4	NA	TRBV24-1	TGTGCCACCAGTTCCGGGATCGCCCTCTACAATGAGCAGTACTTC	CATSSGIALYNEQYF
NA	TRBJ2-1	TRBD1	TRBV5-1	TGCGCCAGCAGCACAGGGGGGCCCTCCTACAATGAGCAGTTCTTC	CASSTGGPSYNEQFF
NA	TRBJ2-7	NA	TRBV27	TGTGCCATCAGTTTTGGGGGTAGGGGACGTGGCTACTACGAGCAGTACTTC	CAISFGGRGRGYYEQYF
NA	TRBJ2-6	NA	TRBV20-1	TGCAGTGTCGGACAGCCCTTCTCTGGGGCCAACGTCCTGACTTTC	CSVGQPFSGANVLTF
many	TRBJ2-1	TRBD2	TRBV6-2/TRBV6-3	TGTGCCAGCAGTTCCCCGGGGAGCGGGGCATACAATGAGCAGTTCTTC	CASSSPGSGAYNEQFF
NA	TRBJ2-7	TRBD1	TRBV3-1	TGTGCCAGCAGCCCCTGGGACAGGGCCTCCTACGAGCAGTACTTC	CASSPWDRASYEQYF
NA	TRBJ2-2	NA	TRBV29-1	TGCAGCGTTGAAGACAGTGGGGAGCTGTTTTTT	CSVEDSGELFF
once	TRBJ2-7	NA	TRBV11-1	TGTGCCAGCAGCTTCCAGGTCCTGATGTCCGAGCAGTACTTC	CASSFQVLMSEQYF
NA	TRBJ2-7	TRBD1	TRBV20-1	TGCAGTGCTAAAACCGGGACAGGGGGCTCCTACGAGCAGTACTTC	CSAKTGTGGSYEQYF
NA	TRBJ1-2	TRBD1	TRBV27	TGTGCCAGCAGTTTAGAGTCGGGACAGGGGTATGGCTACACCTTC	CASSLESGQGYGYTF
NA	TRBJ2-7	NA	TRBV2	TGTGCCAGCACCACGCTGGGACACGGGAAAGGCGAGCAGTACTTC	CASTTLGHGKGEQYF
many	TRBJ2-7	NA	TRBV12-5	TGTGCTAGTGGTTTAGTAGGGGTATCCTACGAGCAGTACTTC	CASGLVGVSYEQYF
many	TRBJ2-5	TRBD2	TRBV11-2	TGTGCCAGCAGAACAACCGGGGGGAGGATCCAAGAGACCCAGTACTTC	CASRTTGGRIQETQYF